This section outlines one T cell receptor (beta chain) sequence together with its context. Its antigen is not known. Looked up from germline, CDR1 is SGHDT and CDR2 is YYEEEE. The length of the CDR3 is 16 residues. The ends lost 4 bases at V and 4 bases at J; junction bases unmatched: 8. Data came from immunoSEQ multiplex PCR; TCRdb stores just in-frame clones and leaves some out. This table has about 46,000 clones, approximately 92% appearing once. This sample was included in a study of a mutant IDH1 vaccine in newly diagnosed glioma. Described time point: week 35, safety follow-up. Every vaccine dose comprised 300 ug of mutant IDH1 20-mer peptide plus topical imiquimod. There were eight vaccinations for patients, given in weeks 1, 3, 5, 7, 11, 15, 19 and 23. Study-wide results and caveats: Any relationship between pseudoprogression and changes in top peripheral T cell clonotypes seemed absent.

V and J are TRBV5-6 and TRBJ1-2; 12 bases align to TRBD1. The sequence was collected from a man aged 50-60 years with glioma. The sample here was PBMCs, taken from a glioma patient whose treatment included an IDH1 peptide vaccine. The CDR3 nucleotides are TGTGCCAGCAGCCCCCGGGACAGGGGGCATTTCTATGGCTACACCTTC. Protein: CASSPRDRGHFYGYTF.